The entry that follows covers one TCR beta chain sequence. Its antigen remains unknown. This sample was taken from a study of T cell responses to AZD1222 COVID-19 vaccine. The CDR3 spans 15 residues. Per germline, CDR1 MDHEN and CDR2 SYDVKM. The junction had 8 bases not matched to a gene; V was cut back by 3 bases and J by 7 bases. The study, taken as a whole, reports: Baseline serology detected seropositivity in only a handful of AZD1222 recipients.

Sequencing was performed with immunoSEQ multiplex PCR; in TCRdb, only in-frame clones are kept and a portion is missing. This table has about 82,000 clones, under 90% appearing once. The rearrangement uses TRBV28 and TRBJ1-2, with TRBD1 matching 10 bases. This TCR derives from an adult who received the AZD1222 COVID-19 vaccine. The sequences come from peripheral blood, collected 28 days after the second AZD1222 dose. DNA of the CDR3: TGTGCCAGCAGTTTGACAGGGGGCCAGGGCACTGGCTACACCTTC. Amino acid sequence: CASSLTGGQGTGYTF.